Described below is a single T cell receptor (beta chain) sequence and its context. Antigen: not known. 13 Jbeta primers and 60 Vbeta primers were used for the PCR. TCRdb's copy holds only in-frame clones and misses some; the assay was immunoSEQ multiplex PCR. The table records about 130,000 clones, roughly 80% of them present only once. This entry belongs to a study of cytomegalovirus exposure and HLA in healthy donors. Overall study context: Earlier results showed some 120 million unique TCR beta sequences derived from roughly 200 million T cells.

Notes on the study in general: Later examination showed HLA-associated TCR beta chains had greater clonal expansion than equally common others. TCR sequences were mostly rare, though some public TCRs occurred in many donors. In a later analysis, across HLA loci, associated TCR counts were highest for DRB1, lowest for HLA-C.

The receptor was isolated from a woman aged 40 to 49 in good health and CMV-seronegative. The sequenced material came from PBMCs.

The CDR3 sequence: CASSQGGLSSGNTIYF. CDR3 bases: TGTGCCAGCAGCCAAGGGGGCCTGAGCTCTGGAAACACCATATATTTT. The chain uses TRBV7-2 and TRBJ1-3; 7 bases are shared with TRBD1. Germline trimming cut 5 bases from V and 0 bases from J; bases unmatched to any gene: 7. There are 16 residues in the CDR3. Germline CDR1 SGHTA, CDR2 FQGNSA. The variable domain in full, completed from reference TRBV7-2 and TRBJ1-3, reads GAGVSQSPSNKVTEKGKDVELRCDPISGHTALYWYRQSLGQGLEFLIYFQGNSAPDKSGLPSDRFSAERTGGSVSTLTIQRTQQEDSAVYLCASSQGGLSSGNTIYFGEGSWLTVV.